What follows are 3 T cell receptor beta chains derived from one specimen sequenced in a study of CD8 T cells in Susac syndrome. Random hexamers were used to reverse transcribe the RNA input (roughly 0.5 to 1 ug). TCRdb called the immunoSEQ multiplex PCR reads again in MiXCR, with one record for every CDR3 protein. Found here are approximately 150,000 distinct CDR3 sequences, approximately 93% of them singletons; the top ten hold roughly 0.1%. Sequencing was carried out using CD4+ T cells from PBMCs. These receptor sequences come from a human donor with multiple sclerosis.

This chain connects TRBV5-1 to TRBJ2-1; TRBD1 matches 9 bases. The germline V gene encodes CDR1 SGHRS and CDR2 YFSETQ. The CDR3 covers 18 residues. Unmatched junction bases numbered 14, after V lost 1 base and J lost 6 bases. CDR3 residues: CASSLNGLGQGLFNEQFF. The CDR3 DNA reads TGCGCCAGCAGCTTGAACGGCCTGGGACAGGGCCTTTTCAATGAGCAGTTCTTC.

The chain recombines TRBV18 with TRBJ1-5; D is unresolved. The CDR3 is 15 amino acids. From germline, CDR1 is KGHSH and CDR2 LQKENI. Trimming pared 2 bases from V and 0 bases from J, leaving 8 bases between. The CDR3 loop is CASSPTTDSNQPQHF. The CDR3 DNA reads as TGTGCCAGCTCACCAACAACAGATAGCAATCAGCCCCAGCATTTT.

The V call is TRBV2, the J call TRBJ2-3; 9 bases are shared with TRBD1. The V gene end was trimmed by 6 bases and the J gene end by 6 bases; junction bases not matched to a gene: 7. This CDR3 is 14 amino acids long. Per the germline V gene, CDR1 is SNHLY and CDR2 is FYNNEI. The CDR3 nucleotides read TGTGCCAGCAGCCGGGACAGGGCGTTTGATACGCAGTATTTT. Its protein is CASSRDRAFDTQYF.